This T cell receptor (beta chain) appears in the sequencing data of a study of long-term antiretroviral therapy in people with HIV. The run of the v3.0 immunoSEQ assay was at survey level. The assay was immunoSEQ multiplex PCR, and TCRdb's table has in-frame clones only and misses some. The sample carries some 9,600 clones, 80% to 85% recorded once. Worth noting for this clone: What it binds is not known.

Post-ART PBMC samples numbered at least two per donor, and pre-ART ones at least one. Whole-study results and caveats: Records did not include ART adherence, viral resistance or therapy changes. The repertoire was dominated at all time points by clones expanded before ART. Controls had broader CDR3 length ranges than HIV repertoires did.

Trimming stripped 9 bases from V and 4 bases from J, with 21 bases between. CDR1 and CDR2 from the germline V gene are WSHSY and SAAADI. This CDR3 region has 15 residues. This receptor was identified in a man under 40 with HIV. The material was unsorted PBMCs, obtained 0.3 years before starting antiretroviral therapy. The chain carries TRBV10-2 and TRBJ2-5; possible D gene TRBD1, 6 bases. The CDR3 nucleotides read TGCGCCAGGGACATTACCTACAGGGTTGGAGAGACCCAGTACTTC. Its translation is CARDITYRVGETQYF.